This is a list of T cell receptor beta chains from one sample in a study of T cells in tuberculosis. Some clones are missing from TCRdb's copy, which holds only in-frame ones; the method was immunoSEQ multiplex PCR. The table includes roughly 34,000 clones, under 95% detected once. Sequenced: PBMCs. The receptors were gathered from a donor aged 10-29 years with latent tuberculosis or without tuberculosis infection. Some clones in this sample may be carry-over from other donors' samples. The conserved cysteine and the conserved F or W are not part of the CDR3 here. The order of the fields is V gene, clone size, CDR3 protein. Not all rows give a size; the values are once, few, many and, for expanded clones, a class.

TRBV18 . ASSPVTMNTEAF
TRBV19 . ASSIYRVGTEAF
TRBV9 few ASSLSWGNTIY
TRBV11-3 . ASSPGLAGGPYEQY
TRBV7-9 . ASSPGGDQPQH
TRBV5-1 . ASSFYRDNTEAF
TRBV28 . ASLSGGVGYNEQF
TRBV13 . ASSLPHSGNTIY
TRBV19 . ASSKAGGPSNEQF
TRBV4-2 . ASSPGEGSFGYT
TRBV9 once ASSSGIAHNTQY
TRBV7-6 . ASSLPPGGYQETQY
TRBV14 . ASSQGITSGMEKYTGELF
TRBV6-5 once ASSRTGIGQPQH
TRBV30 once AWSFLGQGYGEQY
TRBV27 . ASSPLLKGREDRKLF
TRBV19 . ASHPQGIRNTIY
TRBV5-6 . ASSFGTAGVHTGELF
TRBV28 . ASSLGQGRTGGYT
TRBV27 . ASSSGQGLY
TRBV11-2 . ASSFNPSSGFYGYT
TRBV28 . ASRRTGVPDTQY